This passage covers 28 T cell receptor beta chains from one sample sequenced in a study of cytomegalovirus exposure and HLA in healthy donors. The study ran its PCR with 60 Vbeta and 13 Jbeta primers. The table came from immunoSEQ multiplex PCR; TCRdb's copy has only in-frame clones and leaves some out. The sample lists about 160,000 clones; roughly 84% were seen once. The sample comprised PBMCs. The receptors derive from a man between 18 and 35 years old in good health and CMV-seropositive.

This clone was detected only once. The chain links TRBV7-6 to TRBJ2-5, with TRBD2 identical over 13 bases. The CDR3 loop spans 18 amino acids. V lost 4 bases, J lost 1 base, and 9 bases stayed unmatched. Looked up from germline, CDR1 is SGHVS and CDR2 is FNYEAQ. The CDR3 is CASSSYPTSGGAQETQYF. Here the CDR3 DNA reads TGTGCCAGCAGCTCTTATCCAACTAGCGGGGGGGCCCAAGAGACCCAGTACTTC.

The V call is TRBV11-2, the J call TRBJ2-5, with 10 bases fitting TRBD2. The CDR3 has 15 amino acids. V shed 2 bases, J shed 5 bases, and the junction held 5 bases outside the gene matches. Germline loops: CDR1 SGHAT, CDR2 FQNNGV. The CDR3 sequence: CASSLTGTSDETQYF. The DNA of the CDR3 is TGTGCCAGCAGCTTAACCGGGACTAGCGACGAGACCCAGTACTTC.

The rearrangement links TRBV27 to TRBJ2-5; 12 bases are shared with TRBD2. Germline CDR1 reads MNHEY; CDR2 reads SMNVEV (reference sequence). The CDR3 runs to 13 residues. V lost 7 bases, J lost 7 bases, and 4 bases stayed unmatched. In DNA, the CDR3 is TGTGCCAGCACTAGCGGGGGGGCGGGGACCCAGTACTTC. Protein product: CASTSGGAGTQYF.

The chain links TRBV7-9 to TRBJ1-4; D gene uncertain. Trimming pared 6 bases from V and 0 bases from J, leaving 14 bases between. The CDR3 is 16 residues long. From germline, CDR1 is SEHNR and CDR2 FQNEAQ (reference sequence). Here the CDR3 reads CASSRNGGPTNEKLFF. The DNA of the CDR3 is TGTGCCAGCAGTAGAAACGGAGGACCAACTAATGAAAAACTGTTTTTT.

The chain uses TRBV7-2 and TRBJ2-7; 15 bases are a match to TRBD2. This CDR3 comprises 15 residues. Germline assignment: CDR1 SGHTA and CDR2 FQGNSA. Germline trimming cut 4 bases from V and 2 bases from J; bases unmatched to any gene: 0. CDR3 sequence (DNA): TGTGCCAGCAGCTGGACTAGCGGGGGGGCCTACGAGCAGTACTTC. It codes for CASSWTSGGAYEQYF.

The chain uses TRBV5-3 and TRBJ1-2; a weak D match, TRBD1 (5 bases). TRBV5-3 is an ORF, with its function uncertain. V was trimmed by 1 base and J by 3 bases, leaving 13 bases between them. The CDR3 consists of 15 residues. The CDR3 DNA follows: TGTGCCAGAAGCTTGCGGGGGAGAGAGGACTATGGCTACACCTTC. It yields the protein CARSLRGREDYGYTF.

In DNA, the CDR3 is TGTGCCAGCAGCCCTCCCTTGCGGGCATCCTCTGGAAACACCATATATTTT. Translation: CASSPPLRASSGNTIYF. The V gene is TRBV25-1, the J gene TRBJ1-3; D unresolved. CDR3 length equals 17 residues. The ends were cut back, 6 bases at V and 0 bases at J, with 18 bases in the middle. Per the germline V gene, CDR1 is MGHDK and CDR2 is SYGVNS.

The chain couples TRBV5-6 to TRBJ2-5, with 10 bases lining up with TRBD2. V lost 3 bases, J lost 9 bases, and 17 bases stayed unmatched. Looked up from germline, CDR1 is SGHDT and CDR2 is YYEEEE. The CDR3 is 17 residues long. Written as DNA, the CDR3 is TGTGCCAGCAGCTGGCGGGGGGTACTAGCGGGGCAGGAGGCCCAGTACTTC. Amino acid sequence: CASSWRGVLAGQEAQYF. The entire variable domain, with the rest obtained from reference TRBV5-6 and TRBJ2-5, is as follows: DAGVTQSPTHLIKTRGQQVTLRCSPKSGHDTVSWYQQALGQGPQFIFQYYEEEERQRGNFPDRFSGHQFPNYSSELNVNALLLGDSALYLCASSWRGVLAGQEAQYFGPGTRLLVL.

The V and J genes are TRBV5-1 and TRBJ2-7, with D possibly being TRBD1 (5 bases). Trimming stripped 4 bases from V and 0 bases from J, with 11 bases between. The germline CDR1 and CDR2 sequences are SGHRS and YFSETQ. The CDR3 spans 14 residues. The CDR3 region is CASSPQDNSYEQYF. The CDR3 DNA reads as TGCGCCAGCAGCCCGCAGGACAACTCCTACGAGCAGTACTTC.

This chain joins TRBV27 and TRBJ2-7; D may be TRBD1 (5 bases). The CDR3 spans 13 residues. From germline, CDR1 is MNHEY and CDR2 SMNVEV (reference sequence). V lost 3 bases and J 3 bases, leaving 9 bases between the germline ends. The DNA for the CDR3 is TGTGCCAGCAGTTTGGGGCCATTCTACGAGCAGTACTTC. Its translation: CASSLGPFYEQYF.

This chain uses TRBV2 with TRBJ2-3; 10 bases match TRBD2. V shed 8 bases, J shed 4 bases, and the junction held 6 bases outside the gene matches. CDR3 size: 14 residues. Germline CDR1 and CDR2: SNHLY and FYNNEI. CDR3 sequence reads: CASGLAGEADTQYF. CDR3 DNA sequence: TGTGCCAGCGGGCTAGCGGGGGAGGCAGATACGCAGTATTTT.

The chain links TRBV5-4 to TRBJ1-1; D not certain. The V and J ends lost 4 bases and 7 bases respectively, with 17 bases between them. Germline lookup yields CDR1 SGHNT and CDR2 YYREEE (reference sequence). CDR3 length equals 14 residues. This CDR3 reads CASSQEGLYIEAFF. CDR3 DNA: TGTGCCAGCAGCCAAGAGGGATTATACATTGAAGCTTTCTTT.

V gene TRBV4-3 combines with J gene TRBJ1-2; 9 nucleotides match TRBD1. Per germline, CDR1 LGHNA and CDR2 YSLEER. The CDR3 sequence is 16 residues long. V lost 1 base to trimming and J lost 8 bases; unmatched junction nucleotides: 11. This chain's CDR3 is CASSQGRTGDGDGYTF. CDR3 bases: TGCGCCAGCAGCCAAGGTCGGACAGGGGACGGCGACGGCTACACCTTC.

This clone was seen more than once but under ten times. This rearrangement joins TRBV11-3 to TRBJ2-2; 8 nucleotides line up with TRBD2. The V gene's germline CDR1 is SGHNT and CDR2 YENEEA. V lost 5 bases and J lost 4; bases outside the gene matches: 12. CDR3 length equals 17 residues. The CDR3 sequence: CASSPSTGGPATGELFF. The CDR3 DNA reads as TGTGCCAGCAGCCCCTCGACGGGGGGGCCTGCCACCGGGGAGCTGTTTTTT.

The rearrangement uses TRBV7-9 and TRBJ1-4, with a weak D call TRBD1 (5 bases). This CDR3 contains 16 residues. CDR1 is SEHNR, CDR2 FQNEAQ, per germline (reference sequence). Trimming left V 3 bases short and J 0 bases short, with 11 bases between. Written as DNA, the CDR3 is TGTGCCAGCAGCTTGGGGCTGACTTCAACTAATGAAAAACTGTTTTTT. It yields the protein CASSLGLTSTNEKLFF.

The genes are TRBV27 and TRBJ2-5; TRBD2 might be the D (5 bases). The germline gives CDR1 MNHEY, CDR2 SMNVEV (reference sequence). CDR3 length: 13 amino acids. V lost 8 bases, J lost 2 bases, and 12 bases lay in between. The CDR3 DNA is TGTGCCAGCGGGAGAGTCCTACAAGAGACCCAGTACTTC. It specifies CASGRVLQETQYF.

The rearrangement joins TRBV5-1 to TRBJ2-7; 9 nucleotides match TRBD1. Germline V CDR1 and CDR2: SGHRS, YFSETQ. This CDR3 has 15 amino acids. With 4 bases clipped from V and 2 bases from J, the junction kept 7 bases outside the gene matches. The CDR3 sequence: CASSKTTGGAYEQYF. CDR3 bases: TGCGCCAGCAGCAAAACGACAGGGGGGGCCTACGAGCAGTACTTC.

This sequence joins TRBV7-6 and TRBJ2-5, with 7 bases fitting TRBD2. The CDR3 length is 14 residues. After removal of 7 bases from V and 1 base from J, the junction contained 6 bases not matched to a gene. Germline V gives CDR1 SGHVS, CDR2 FNYEAQ. CDR3 sequence reads: CASNNRGVQETQYF. As DNA, the CDR3 is TGTGCCAGCAATAATCGGGGGGTCCAAGAGACCCAGTACTTC.

The chain is built from TRBV7-2 and TRBJ2-3; 7 bases align to TRBD2. Losses at the gene ends were 0 bases for V and 4 bases for J; bases not matched to a gene: 1. The CDR3 has 14 amino acids. Germline V lookup: CDR1 SGHTA, CDR2 FQGNSA. CDR3 protein: CASSLAAGSDTQYF. In DNA form, the CDR3 reads TGTGCCAGCAGCTTAGCAGCGGGGTCAGATACGCAGTATTTT.

The gene calls are TRBV5-1 and TRBJ2-7; 9 bases fit TRBD1. V gave up 4 bases and J gave up 3 bases; unmatched junction bases: 8. The germline V gene has CDR1 SGHRS and CDR2 YFSETQ. The CDR3 sequence is 15 residues long. CDR3 DNA: TGCGCCAGCAGCGCCCGGACAGGGGCCAACTACGAGCAGTACTTC. Its protein is CASSARTGANYEQYF.

V gene TRBV6-6 combines with J gene TRBJ2-5; no reliable D call. The V gene lost 1 base and the J gene lost 1 base, with 7 bases spanning the gap. The CDR3 loop spans 14 amino acids. Germline loops: CDR1 MNHNY, CDR2 SVGAGI (reference sequence). CDR3 in DNA: TGTGCCAGCAGTTACTTTCGGGTCCAAGAGACCCAGTACTTC. It codes for CASSYFRVQETQYF.

The chain combines TRBV30 with TRBJ1-6; D is possibly TRBD1 (6 bases). The germline CDR1 and CDR2 sequences are GTSNPN and SVGIG (reference sequence). V lost 0 bases to trimming and J lost 0 bases, with 9 bases between them. CDR3 length equals 16 residues. The DNA of the CDR3 is TGTGCCTGGAGTGTGGGGGCCAGCTCCTATAATTCACCCCTCCACTTT. Protein: CAWSVGASSYNSPLHF.

This chain uses TRBV18 with TRBJ1-1; no firm D call. V gave up 6 bases and J gave up 1 base, with 12 bases separating them. The length of the CDR3 is 14 residues. Germline assignment: CDR1 KGHSH and CDR2 LQKENI. CDR3 amino acids: CASSLVRWNTEAFF. The CDR3 nucleotides read TGTGCCAGCTCCTTAGTACGGTGGAACACTGAAGCTTTCTTT.

V is TRBV14 and J is TRBJ1-2, with 9 bases matching TRBD1. The CDR3 covers 19 residues. From germline, CDR1 is SGHDN and CDR2 FVKESK. After removal of 1 base from V and 3 bases from J, the junction contained 15 bases not matched to a gene. This CDR3 is CASSQALVPGTGRYYGYTF. CDR3 DNA sequence: TGTGCCAGCAGCCAAGCCCTCGTTCCCGGGACAGGGAGGTACTATGGCTACACCTTC.

The J gene is TRBJ1-5, the V gene TRBV2; D is unclear. CDR3 size: 16 residues. The germline V and J ends were trimmed by 2 bases and 0 bases, with 11 bases remaining between them. The germline gives CDR1 SNHLY, CDR2 FYNNEI. The CDR3 loop is CASSESTTYSNQPQHF. In nucleotides, the CDR3 is TGTGCCAGCAGTGAATCCACCACTTATAGCAATCAGCCCCAGCATTTT.

The chain has TRBV7-9 and TRBJ2-3; TRBD1 matches at 8 bases. Germline lookup yields CDR1 SEHNR and CDR2 FQNEAQ (reference sequence). The CDR3 has 15 residues. The J segment lost 4 bases and the V segment lost 2 bases, leaving 5 bases of the junction unmatched. CDR3 protein: CASSLLQGGADTQYF. CDR3 DNA: TGTGCCAGCAGCTTACTACAGGGGGGCGCAGATACGCAGTATTTT.

V usage is TRBV7-8 and J usage is TRBJ2-3; 7 positions match TRBD2. Germline trimming cut 5 bases from V and 6 bases from J; bases unmatched to any gene: 11. This CDR3 spans 15 amino acids. CDR1 and CDR2 (germline): SGHVS, FQNEAQ. This chain's CDR3 is CASSRWGREGDTQYF. The CDR3 bases are TGTGCCAGCAGCCGCTGGGGAAGGGAGGGGGATACGCAGTATTTT.

The gene calls are TRBV5-1 and TRBJ1-1; possible D gene TRBD1, 5 bases. The V gene lost 4 bases and the J gene lost 1 base, with 17 bases spanning the gap. Germline CDR1 and CDR2: SGHRS and YFSETQ. This CDR3 is built from 16 residues. The CDR3 region has the DNA TGCGCCAGCAGCCCTAACTTAAGGACAAGGAACACTGAAGCTTTCTTT. As protein: CASSPNLRTRNTEAFF.